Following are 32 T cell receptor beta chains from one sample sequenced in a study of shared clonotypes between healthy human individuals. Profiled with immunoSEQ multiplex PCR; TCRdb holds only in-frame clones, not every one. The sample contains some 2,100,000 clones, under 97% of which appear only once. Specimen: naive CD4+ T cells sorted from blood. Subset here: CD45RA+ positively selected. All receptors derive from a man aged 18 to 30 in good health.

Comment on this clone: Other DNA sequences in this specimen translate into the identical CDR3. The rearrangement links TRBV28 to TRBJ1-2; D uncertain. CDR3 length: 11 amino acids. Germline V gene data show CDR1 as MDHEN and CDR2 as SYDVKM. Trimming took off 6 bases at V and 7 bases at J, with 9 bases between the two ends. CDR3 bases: TGTGCCAGCAGCCTCAGCGGTGGCTACACCTTC. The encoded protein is CASSLSGGYTF.

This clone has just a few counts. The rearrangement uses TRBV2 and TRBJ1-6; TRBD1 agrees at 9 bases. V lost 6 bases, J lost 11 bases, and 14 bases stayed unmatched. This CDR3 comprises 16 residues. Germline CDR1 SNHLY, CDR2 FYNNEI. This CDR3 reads CASSGTGLLIQTPLHF. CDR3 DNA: TGTGCCAGCAGCGGGACAGGGTTGCTCATCCAGACACCCCTCCACTTT.

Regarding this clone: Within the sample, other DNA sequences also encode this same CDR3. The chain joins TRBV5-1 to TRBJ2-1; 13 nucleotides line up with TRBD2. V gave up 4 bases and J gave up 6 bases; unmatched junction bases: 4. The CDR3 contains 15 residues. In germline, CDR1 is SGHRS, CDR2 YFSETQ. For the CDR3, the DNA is TGCGCCAGCAGCCTGGGGACTAGCGGGGCCAATGAGCAGTTCTTC. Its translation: CASSLGTSGANEQFF.

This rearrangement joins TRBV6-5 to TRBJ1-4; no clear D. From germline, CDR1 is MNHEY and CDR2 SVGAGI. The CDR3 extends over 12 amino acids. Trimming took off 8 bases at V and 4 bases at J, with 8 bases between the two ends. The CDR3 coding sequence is TGTGCCAGCGGACGGAGTAATGAAAAACTGTTTTTT. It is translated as CASGRSNEKLFF.

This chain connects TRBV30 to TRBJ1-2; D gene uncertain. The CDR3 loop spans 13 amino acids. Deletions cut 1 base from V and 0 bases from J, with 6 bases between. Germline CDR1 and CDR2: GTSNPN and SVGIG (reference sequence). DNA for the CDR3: TGTGCCTGGAGTGGGGATACTAACTATGGCTACACCTTC. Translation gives CAWSGDTNYGYTF.

DNA of the CDR3: TGTGCCAGCAGTTACTCGTATTCAGGGGGTGGGTACGAGCAGTACTTC. It codes for CASSYSYSGGGYEQYF. This sequence joins TRBV6-5 and TRBJ2-7, with 7 positions matching TRBD1. CDR1 is MNHEY and CDR2 is SVGAGI in the germline V gene. This CDR3 is 16 amino acids long. Trimming took 0 bases from V and 4 from J; bases not matched to a gene: 9.

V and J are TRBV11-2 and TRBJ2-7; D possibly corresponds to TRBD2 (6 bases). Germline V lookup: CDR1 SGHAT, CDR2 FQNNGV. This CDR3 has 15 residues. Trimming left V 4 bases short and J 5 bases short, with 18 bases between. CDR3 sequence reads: CASSSLRGRGDEQYF. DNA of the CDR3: TGTGCCAGCAGCTCTCTTCGGGGGAGAGGCGACGAGCAGTACTTC.

This CDR3 is CASSLEAGGSQPQHF. CDR3 bases: TGTGCCAGCAGCTTAGAAGCAGGGGGTTCTCAGCCCCAGCATTTT. This chain joins TRBV11-1 and TRBJ1-5; 7 nucleotides line up with TRBD1. V lost 1 base to trimming and J lost 6 bases; unmatched junction nucleotides: 6. CDR3 length: 15 residues. Germline-derived CDR1 and CDR2 are SGHAT and FQDESV (reference sequence).

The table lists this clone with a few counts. Here the CDR3 DNA reads TGCGCCAGCAGCCAAGATATCAGCCCCAAGGCCAATGAGCAGTTCTTC. It encodes CASSQDISPKANEQFF. The chain joins TRBV4-3 to TRBJ2-1; D remains unclear. Germline assignment: CDR1 LGHNA and CDR2 YSLEER. V lost 0 bases and J lost 6, with 15 bases in between. The CDR3 is 16 amino acids.

Written as DNA, the CDR3 is TGTGCCAGCAGCTTCTGGACTAACTCCTACAATGAGCAGTTCTTC. Translation gives CASSFWTNSYNEQFF. The chain couples TRBV11-2 to TRBJ2-1, with D perhaps matching TRBD2 (6 bases). The CDR3 extends over 15 amino acids. The V end was cut by 3 bases, the J end by 0 bases, with 9 bases between. The V gene's germline CDR1 is SGHAT and CDR2 FQNNGV.

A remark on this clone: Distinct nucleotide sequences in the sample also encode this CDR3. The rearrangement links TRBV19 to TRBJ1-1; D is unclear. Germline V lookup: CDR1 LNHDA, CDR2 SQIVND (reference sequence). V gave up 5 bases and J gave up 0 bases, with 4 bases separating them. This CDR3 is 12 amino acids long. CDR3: CASSFLNTEAFF. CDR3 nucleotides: TGTGCCAGTAGTTTCCTGAACACTGAAGCTTTCTTT.

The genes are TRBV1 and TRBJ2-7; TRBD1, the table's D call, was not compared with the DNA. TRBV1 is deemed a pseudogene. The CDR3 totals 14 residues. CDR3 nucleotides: TGCACCAGCTTGTGGGGCCAGAGCTCCTACGAGCAGTACTTC. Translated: CTSLWGQSSYEQYF.

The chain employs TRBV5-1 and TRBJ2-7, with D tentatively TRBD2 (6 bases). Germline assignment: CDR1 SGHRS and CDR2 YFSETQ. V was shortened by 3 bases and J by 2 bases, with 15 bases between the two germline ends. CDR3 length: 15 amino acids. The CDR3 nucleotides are TGCGCCAGCAGCTCGACGATGGGAGGACCCTACGAGCAGTACTTC. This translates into CASSSTMGGPYEQYF.

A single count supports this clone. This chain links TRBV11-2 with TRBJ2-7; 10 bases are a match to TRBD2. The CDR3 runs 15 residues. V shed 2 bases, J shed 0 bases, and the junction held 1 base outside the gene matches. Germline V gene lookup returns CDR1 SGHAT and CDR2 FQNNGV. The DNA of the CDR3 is TGTGCCAGCAGCTTAACTAGCGGGGACTCCTACGAGCAGTACTTC. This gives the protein CASSLTSGDSYEQYF.

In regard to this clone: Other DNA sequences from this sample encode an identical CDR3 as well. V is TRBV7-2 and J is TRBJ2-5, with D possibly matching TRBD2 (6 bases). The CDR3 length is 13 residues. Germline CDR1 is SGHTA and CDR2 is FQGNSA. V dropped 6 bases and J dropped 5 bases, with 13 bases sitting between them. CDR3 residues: CASSLERGETQYF. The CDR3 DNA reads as TGTGCCAGCAGTCTTGAACGGGGGGAGACCCAGTACTTC.

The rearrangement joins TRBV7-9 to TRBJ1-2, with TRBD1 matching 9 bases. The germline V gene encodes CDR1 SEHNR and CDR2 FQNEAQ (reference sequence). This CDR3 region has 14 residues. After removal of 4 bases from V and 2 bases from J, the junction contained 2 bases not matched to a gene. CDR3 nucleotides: TGTGCCAGCAGCTCGACAGGGGGGAACTATGGCTACACCTTC. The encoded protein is CASSSTGGNYGYTF.

The CDR3: CAWKPGQRDGYTF. The CDR3 bases are TGTGCCTGGAAACCCGGCCAAAGGGATGGCTACACCTTC. This sequence joins TRBV30 and TRBJ1-2; no clear D. Germline V lookup: CDR1 GTSNPN, CDR2 SVGIG (reference sequence). V gave up 4 bases and J gave up 6 bases, with 15 bases separating them. CDR3 length: 13 amino acids.

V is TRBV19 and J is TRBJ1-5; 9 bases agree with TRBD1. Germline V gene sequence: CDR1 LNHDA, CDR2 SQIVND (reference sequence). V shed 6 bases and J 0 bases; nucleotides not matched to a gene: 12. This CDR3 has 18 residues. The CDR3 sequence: CASSPGTGSGYSNQPQHF. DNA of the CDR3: TGTGCCAGTAGCCCCGGGACAGGGTCCGGATATAGCAATCAGCCCCAGCATTTT.

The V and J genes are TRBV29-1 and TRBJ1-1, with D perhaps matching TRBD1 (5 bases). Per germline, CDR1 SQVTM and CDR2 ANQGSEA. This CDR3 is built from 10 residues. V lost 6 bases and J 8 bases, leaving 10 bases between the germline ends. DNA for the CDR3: TGCAGCGTAGGGGACTTAGAAGCTTTCTTT. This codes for CSVGDLEAFF.

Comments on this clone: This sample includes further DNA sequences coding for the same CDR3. CDR3 DNA sequence: TGTGCCAGCAGCGCTCAGGGGGGCTACGAGCAGTACTTC. Encoded protein: CASSAQGGYEQYF. This sequence joins TRBV6-1 and TRBJ2-7, with D perhaps TRBD1 (7 bases). Germline values: CDR1 MNHNS, CDR2 SASEGT. The V end lost 6 bases, the J end lost 3 bases, and 12 bases lay between the germline ends. The CDR3 totals 13 residues.

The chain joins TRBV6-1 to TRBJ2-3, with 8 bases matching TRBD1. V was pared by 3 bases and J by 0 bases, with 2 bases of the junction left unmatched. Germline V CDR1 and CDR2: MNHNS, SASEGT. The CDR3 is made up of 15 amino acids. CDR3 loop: CASSEDRVSTDTQYF. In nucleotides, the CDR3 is TGTGCCAGCAGTGAGGACAGGGTAAGCACAGATACGCAGTATTTT.

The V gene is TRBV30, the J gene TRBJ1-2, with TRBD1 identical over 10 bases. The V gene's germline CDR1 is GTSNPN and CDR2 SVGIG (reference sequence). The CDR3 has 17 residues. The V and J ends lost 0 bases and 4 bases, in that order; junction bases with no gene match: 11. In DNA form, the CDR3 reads TGTGCCTGGAGTGTACGTGGGGGACAGGGGATCGGCTATGGCTACACCTTC. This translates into CAWSVRGGQGIGYGYTF.

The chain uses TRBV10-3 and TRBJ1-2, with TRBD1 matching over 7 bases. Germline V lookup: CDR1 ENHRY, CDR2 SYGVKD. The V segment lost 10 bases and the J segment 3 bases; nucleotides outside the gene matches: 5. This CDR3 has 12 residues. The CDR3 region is CATAGTDYGYTF. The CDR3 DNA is TGTGCCACGGCCGGGACAGACTATGGCTACACCTTC.

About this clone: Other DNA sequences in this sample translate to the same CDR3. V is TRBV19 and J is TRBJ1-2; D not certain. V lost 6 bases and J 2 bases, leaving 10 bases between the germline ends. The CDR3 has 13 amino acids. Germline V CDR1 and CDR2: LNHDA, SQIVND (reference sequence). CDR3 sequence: CASSPDGNYGYTF. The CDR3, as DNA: TGTGCCAGTAGCCCAGACGGAAACTATGGCTACACCTTC.

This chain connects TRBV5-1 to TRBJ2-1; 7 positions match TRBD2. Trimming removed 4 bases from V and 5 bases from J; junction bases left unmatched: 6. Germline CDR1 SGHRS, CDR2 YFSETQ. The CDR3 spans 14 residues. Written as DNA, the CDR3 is TGCGCCAGCAGCCCTAGCGGCACAAACAATGAGCAGTTCTTC. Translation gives CASSPSGTNNEQFF.

The CDR3 DNA is TGTGCCACCAGCAGAGATGGGAAGACCCAGTACTTC. Its translation: CATSRDGKTQYF. The chain uses TRBV15 and TRBJ2-5; D is uncertain. Germline V gives CDR1 LNHNV, CDR2 YYDKDF (reference sequence). Trimming took off 0 bases at V and 6 bases at J, with 5 bases between the two ends. The CDR3 has 12 amino acids.

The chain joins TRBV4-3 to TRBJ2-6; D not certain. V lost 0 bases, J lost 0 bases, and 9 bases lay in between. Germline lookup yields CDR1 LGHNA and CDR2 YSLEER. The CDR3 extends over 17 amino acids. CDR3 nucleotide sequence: TGCGCCAGCAGCCAAGAAGGTCGCGGCTCTGGGGCCAACGTCCTGACTTTC. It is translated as CASSQEGRGSGANVLTF.

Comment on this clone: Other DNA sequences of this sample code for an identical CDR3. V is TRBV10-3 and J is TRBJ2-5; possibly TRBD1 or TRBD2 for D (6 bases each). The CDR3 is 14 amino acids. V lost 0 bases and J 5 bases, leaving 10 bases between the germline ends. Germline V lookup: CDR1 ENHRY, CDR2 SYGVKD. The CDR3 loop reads CAISESGGRETQYF. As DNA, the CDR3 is TGTGCCATCAGTGAGTCCGGGGGCCGTGAGACCCAGTACTTC.

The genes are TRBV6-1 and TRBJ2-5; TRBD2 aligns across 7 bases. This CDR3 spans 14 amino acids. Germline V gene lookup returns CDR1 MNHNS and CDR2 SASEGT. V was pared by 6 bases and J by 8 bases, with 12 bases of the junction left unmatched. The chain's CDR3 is CASREWGGYNTQYF. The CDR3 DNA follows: TGTGCCAGCAGGGAGTGGGGGGGATACAACACCCAGTACTTC.

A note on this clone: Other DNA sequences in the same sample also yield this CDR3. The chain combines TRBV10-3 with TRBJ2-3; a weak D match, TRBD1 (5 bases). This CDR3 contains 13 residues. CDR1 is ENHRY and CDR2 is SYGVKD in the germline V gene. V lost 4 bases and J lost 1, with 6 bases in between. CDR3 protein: CAISARGTDTQYF. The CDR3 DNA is TGTGCCATCAGTGCCAGGGGCACAGATACGCAGTATTTT.

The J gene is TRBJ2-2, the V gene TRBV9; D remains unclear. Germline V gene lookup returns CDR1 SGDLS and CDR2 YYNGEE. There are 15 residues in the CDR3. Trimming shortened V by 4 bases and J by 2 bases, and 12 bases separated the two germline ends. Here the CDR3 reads CASSPRGENTGELFF. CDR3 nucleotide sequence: TGTGCCAGCAGCCCAAGAGGTGAAAACACCGGGGAGCTGTTTTTT. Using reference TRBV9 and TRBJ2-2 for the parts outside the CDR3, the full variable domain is DSGVTQTPKHLITATGQRVTLRCSPRSGDLSVYWYQQSLDQGLQFLIQYYNGEERAKGNILERFSAQQFPDLHSELNLSSLELGDSALYFCASSPRGENTGELFFGEGSRLTVL.

The CDR3 DNA sequence: TGTGCCTGGAGTGCAGCCTTGACTAGCGGGGGGGCAGATACGCAGTATTTT. This codes for CAWSAALTSGGADTQYF. The chain is built from TRBV30 and TRBJ2-3, with 14 bases matching TRBD2. The V gene end was trimmed by 1 base and the J gene end by 4 bases; junction bases not matched to a gene: 7. Germline loops: CDR1 GTSNPN, CDR2 SVGIG (reference sequence). CDR3 size: 17 residues.